This T cell receptor beta chain came from a study of T cells after posttransplantation cyclophosphamide. Measured with immunoSEQ multiplex PCR; TCRdb has only the in-frame clones, and not every one. The sample consists of some 18,000 clones, about 90% of them appearing once. This clone was seen a single time. The target antigen is unknown. Cyclophosphamide on days +3 and +4 followed busulfan-fludarabine conditioning and a marrow graft. The study, taken as a whole, reports: Tissue-infiltrating T cells from skin or gut overlapped little with blood T cells. Recipient CMV seropositivity and CMV reactivation strongly tracked TRB clonality.

The clonotype originates from a female patient aged 35 to 55 who received an allogeneic stem cell transplant from a related donor, was CMV-positive, and had no GVHD. Some of the T cells may derive from the graft donor. The material was PBMCs, obtained after allogeneic stem cell transplant with posttransplant cyclophosphamide.

CDR3 in amino acids: CSFLDRGPNNEQFF. CDR3 in DNA: TGCAGCTTTCTGGACAGGGGGCCGAATAATGAGCAGTTCTTC. The chain couples TRBV29-1 to TRBJ2-1; TRBD1 matches 11 bases. Germline CDR1 reads SQVTM; CDR2 reads ANQGSEA. After removal of 8 bases from V and 7 bases from J, the junction contained 10 bases not matched to a gene. This CDR3 is 14 amino acids long.